This T cell receptor (beta chain) was sequenced during a study of blood T cells in healthy people across ages. Primers used in a second PCR of about 6 to 11 cycles were a sample-barcoded 5' primer and a J-beta primer mix. Each CDR3 protein gets one entry after TCRdb re-called the 5' RACE reads with MiXCR. The table lists about 560,000 distinct CDR3 sequences, about 29% of them singletons. The V end was cut by 4 bases, the J end by 1 base, with 10 bases between. This CDR3 has 14 residues. Germline V gene sequence: CDR1 MDHEN, CDR2 SYDVKM. This same sample was also taken into another study, of T cells of mothers and their children. That work states: Healthy Caucasian mothers, a few in number, and their six children were the donors. Reverse transcription into cDNA received all extracted RNA, at roughly 1.4 ug per 15 ul.

The chain joins TRBV28 to TRBJ1-2; D is uncertain. This sequence originates from a boy under 10 years old in good health. The specimen sequenced was blood. CDR3 sequence reads: CASSSVTYNYGYTF. CDR3 DNA sequence: TGTGCCAGCAGTTCTGTCACTTATAACTATGGCTACACCTTC.